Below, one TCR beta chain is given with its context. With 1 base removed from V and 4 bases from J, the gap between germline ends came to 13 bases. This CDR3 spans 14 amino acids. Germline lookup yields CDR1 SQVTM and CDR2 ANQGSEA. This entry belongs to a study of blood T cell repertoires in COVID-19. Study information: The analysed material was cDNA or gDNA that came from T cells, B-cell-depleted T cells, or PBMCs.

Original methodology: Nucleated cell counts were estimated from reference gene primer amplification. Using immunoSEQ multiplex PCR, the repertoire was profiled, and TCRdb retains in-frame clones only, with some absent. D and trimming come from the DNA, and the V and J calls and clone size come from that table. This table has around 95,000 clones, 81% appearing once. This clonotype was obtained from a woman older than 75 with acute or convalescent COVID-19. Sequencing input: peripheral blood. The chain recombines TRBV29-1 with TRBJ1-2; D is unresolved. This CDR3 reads CSVEVPGMSYGYTF. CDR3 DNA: TGCAGCGTTGAAGTGCCGGGAATGAGCTATGGCTACACCTTC.